The 21 T cell receptor beta chains below all came from one sample that was sequenced in a study of shared clonotypes between healthy human individuals. Here immunoSEQ multiplex PCR was the method, and the copy in TCRdb shows in-frame clones only, minus some. The table has some 2,500,000 clones, 92% seen once. The sequenced material came from naive CD4+ T cells from PBMCs. Indicated subset: CD45RA+ positively selected. The receptor source for this set is a man aged 18 to 35 in good health. Some clones in this sample may be carry-over from other donors' samples.

With respect to this clone: In the same sample, other DNA sequences code for this CDR3. The chain combines TRBV18 with TRBJ1-1; no clear D gene. Germline CDR1 KGHSH, CDR2 LQKENI. Between the trimmed V and J ends, which lost 0 bases and 2 bases, there was a span of 4 bases. The CDR3 extends over 13 amino acids. The CDR3 sequence: CASSPPGNTEAFF. The CDR3 DNA reads TGTGCCAGCTCACCACCAGGAAACACTGAAGCTTTCTTT.

This clone was found once. The rearrangement joins TRBV5-6 to TRBJ2-1; D perhaps matches TRBD2 (6 bases). Germline V gene sequence: CDR1 SGHDT, CDR2 YYEEEE. Between the trimmed V and J ends, which lost 3 bases and 2 bases, there was a span of 12 bases. The CDR3 spans 15 residues. DNA of the CDR3: TGTGCCAGCAGCTCGGACTGGACTACCTACAATGAGCAGTTCTTC. Translating gives CASSSDWTTYNEQFF.

The chain joins TRBV19 to TRBJ2-5; D call uncertain. This CDR3 has 14 amino acids. In germline, CDR1 is LNHDA, CDR2 SQIVND (reference sequence). V shed 3 bases and J shed 2 bases, with 10 bases lying between them. The CDR3 loop reads CASSMARRQETQYF. The CDR3 nucleotides read TGTGCCAGTAGTATGGCTCGGCGGCAAGAGACCCAGTACTTC.

This chain connects TRBV9 to TRBJ1-2; D unresolved. In germline, CDR1 is SGDLS, CDR2 YYNGEE. The CDR3 is made up of 12 amino acids. The germline V and J ends were trimmed by 4 bases and 6 bases, with 10 bases remaining between them. The CDR3 sequence is CASSPEDDGYTF. As DNA, the CDR3 is TGTGCCAGCAGCCCAGAGGACGATGGCTACACCTTC.

The J gene is TRBJ2-3, the V gene TRBV19; a possible D gene is TRBD2 (6 bases). Germline CDR1 and CDR2: LNHDA and SQIVND (reference sequence). The length of the CDR3 is 16 residues. The germline V and J ends were trimmed by 6 bases and 5 bases, with 21 bases remaining between them. CDR3 loop: CASSLLRSGDQDTQYF. The CDR3 coding sequence is TGTGCCAGTAGCCTCCTCAGGTCGGGAGATCAAGATACGCAGTATTTT.

The rearrangement uses TRBV21-1 and TRBJ2-7. TRBV21-1 counts as a pseudogene. The CDR3 consists of 15 residues. Written as DNA, the CDR3 is TGTGCCAGCAGCTCCCTCGGGCAGGAAAGCTACGAGCAGTACTTC. This translates into CASSSLGQESYEQYF.

This clone was seen a few times. V usage is TRBV7-9 and J usage is TRBJ2-1, with D unclear. This CDR3 has 14 residues. V shed 10 bases and J shed 0 bases, with 13 bases lying between them. Germline CDR1 SEHNR, CDR2 FQNEAQ (reference sequence). The CDR3 loop reads CATRGPFSYNEQFF. CDR3 DNA: TGTGCCACGCGAGGCCCCTTCTCCTACAATGAGCAGTTCTTC.

With respect to this clone: The same CDR3 arises from other DNA sequences in this sample as well. The genes are TRBV5-1 and TRBJ1-5; 8 nucleotides align to TRBD1. Germline V gene sequence: CDR1 SGHRS, CDR2 YFSETQ. Trimming removed 4 bases from V and 4 bases from J; junction bases left unmatched: 4. The CDR3 consists of 14 residues. The CDR3: CASSPGTGNQPQHF. DNA for the CDR3: TGCGCCAGCAGCCCGGGGACAGGAAATCAGCCCCAGCATTTT.

The chain carries TRBV6-6 and TRBJ1-3; 11 bases are a match to TRBD1. There are 14 residues in the CDR3. CDR1 and CDR2 from the germline V gene are MNHNY and SVGAGI (reference sequence). The V segment lost 6 bases and the J segment 6 bases; nucleotides outside the gene matches: 4. DNA of the CDR3: TGTGCCAGCAGGGCGGGACAGGGGGAAAACACCATATATTTT. Its protein product is CASRAGQGENTIYF.

Remarks on this clone: Additional DNA sequences in this sample encode the identical CDR3. This chain joins TRBV6-5 and TRBJ2-7; TRBD1 matches 9 bases. V dropped 0 bases and J dropped 4; count of bases not matched to a gene: 4. There are 15 residues in the CDR3. The germline V gene encodes CDR1 MNHEY and CDR2 SVGAGI. CDR3 nucleotide sequence: TGTGCCAGCAGTTACTCCGGGACAGGGCAGTACGAGCAGTACTTC. Its translation: CASSYSGTGQYEQYF.

This chain joins TRBV9 and TRBJ2-1; D may correspond to TRBD1 or TRBD2 (5 bases each). Per the germline V gene, CDR1 is SGDLS and CDR2 is YYNGEE. V was cut by 4 bases and J by 0 bases, with 11 bases left in between. The CDR3 covers 15 residues. In DNA, the CDR3 is TGTGCCAGCAGCCGGATGGGGGACTCCTACAATGAGCAGTTCTTC. Translated: CASSRMGDSYNEQFF.

The chain combines TRBV28 with TRBJ2-7; TRBD1 agrees at 7 bases. This CDR3 contains 16 residues. The germline gives CDR1 MDHEN, CDR2 SYDVKM. Germline trimming cut 3 bases from V and 0 bases from J; bases unmatched to any gene: 8. The CDR3 DNA reads TGTGCCAGCAGTTTGCCACGACAGGGTAACTCCTACGAGCAGTACTTC. This gives the protein CASSLPRQGNSYEQYF.

The V gene is TRBV7-9, the J gene TRBJ2-1, with D uncertain. The CDR3 is 13 amino acids. The germline V and J ends were trimmed by 6 bases and 9 bases, with 15 bases remaining between them. Germline CDR1 and CDR2: SEHNR and FQNEAQ (reference sequence). Here the CDR3 DNA reads TGTGCCAGCAGGTTTGGTATGGGCGGTGAGCAGTTCTTC. Translating it yields CASRFGMGGEQFF. Filled out from reference TRBV7-9 and TRBJ2-1, the complete variable domain reads DTGVSQNPRHKITKRGQNVTFRCDPISEHNRLYWYRQTLGQGPEFLTYFQNEAQLEKSRLLSDRFSAERPKGSFSTLEIQRTEQGDSAMYLCASRFGMGGEQFFGPGTRLTVL.

The rearrangement links TRBV6-5 to TRBJ2-3; 7 bases line up with TRBD1. Germline CDR1 reads MNHEY; CDR2 reads SVGAGI. The CDR3 spans 15 residues. Germline trimming cut 6 bases from V and 0 bases from J; bases unmatched to any gene: 6. The CDR3 nucleotides read TGTGCCAGCAGCGACAGGGCCTATAGCACAGATACGCAGTATTTT. Encoded protein: CASSDRAYSTDTQYF.

The chain is built from TRBV28 and TRBJ1-4; TRBD1 agrees at 9 bases. This CDR3 is 16 amino acids long. Germline V CDR1 and CDR2: MDHEN, SYDVKM. The junction had 6 bases not matched to a gene; V was cut back by 3 bases and J by 4 bases. CDR3 residues: CASSFTRQGGNEKLFF. The CDR3 bases are TGTGCCAGCAGTTTCACCCGACAGGGGGGTAATGAAAAACTGTTTTTT. Combining the CDR3 with reference TRBV28 and TRBJ1-4 gives the whole variable domain DVKVTQSSRYLVKRTGEKVFLECVQDMDHENMFWYRQDPGLGLRLIYFSYDVKMKEKGDIPEGYSVSREKKERFSLILESASTNQTSMYLCASSFTRQGGNEKLFFGSGTQLSVL.

This CDR3 is CASSMWPTGANVLTF. The CDR3 region has the DNA TGTGCCAGTAGTATGTGGCCCACTGGGGCCAACGTCCTGACTTTC. This chain uses TRBV19 with TRBJ2-6; D is unresolved. This CDR3 comprises 15 residues. V was pared by 3 bases and J by 2 bases, with 8 bases between. CDR1 and CDR2 (germline): LNHDA, SQIVND (reference sequence).

The V gene is TRBV6-1, the J gene TRBJ1-3; D is unclear. The CDR3 spans 14 residues. Trimming left V 3 bases short and J 3 bases short, with 9 bases between. Germline-derived CDR1 and CDR2 are MNHNS and SASEGT. The CDR3 DNA sequence: TGTGCCAGCAGTGACCCCGCAATTGGAAACACCATATATTTT. It is translated as CASSDPAIGNTIYF.

The chain uses TRBV11-2 and TRBJ2-7, with TRBD1 identical over 7 bases. V was pared by 5 bases and J by 0 bases, with 7 bases of the junction left unmatched. The CDR3 sequence is 15 residues long. Germline CDR1 is SGHAT and CDR2 is FQNNGV. This CDR3 reads CASSPRQGFSYEQYF. The CDR3 coding sequence is TGTGCCAGCAGCCCCAGACAGGGCTTCTCCTACGAGCAGTACTTC.

The chain links TRBV5-8 to TRBJ1-3, with a possible D match to TRBD1 (6 bases). Trimming removed 4 bases at V and 4 bases at J, with 12 bases between. The germline V gene encodes CDR1 SGHTS and CDR2 YDEGEE. There are 14 residues in the CDR3. The CDR3 sequence is CASSMGAVGNTIYF. The CDR3 DNA sequence: TGTGCCAGCAGCATGGGGGCAGTCGGAAACACCATATATTTT.

This chain uses TRBV5-4 with TRBJ2-7; the match to TRBD2 covers 9 bases. The V gene's germline CDR1 is SGHNT and CDR2 YYREEE (reference sequence). This CDR3 is built from 15 residues. The V and J ends lost 1 base and 3 bases, in that order; junction bases with no gene match: 5. The CDR3 protein is CASSLRLAGYYEQYF. Here the CDR3 DNA reads TGTGCCAGCAGCTTGAGGCTAGCGGGGTACTACGAGCAGTACTTC.

This chain links TRBV7-2 with TRBJ1-1, with 7 bases lining up with TRBD1. V lost 1 base, J lost 1 base, and 0 bases stayed unmatched. The length of the CDR3 is 14 residues. The germline CDR1 and CDR2 sequences are SGHTA and FQGNSA. This chain's CDR3 is CASSLGTGNTEAFF. In DNA, the CDR3 is TGTGCCAGCAGCTTAGGGACAGGGAACACTGAAGCTTTCTTT.